These T cell receptor beta chains were read from a single sample in a study of blood T cell repertoires in COVID-19. Produced via immunoSEQ multiplex PCR; TCRdb's table is partial and in-frame only. The data show hundreds of thousands of clones, around 87% seen once. Sequencing was carried out using PBMCs or T cells enriched from blood (not recorded which). All receptors come from a man aged 40-49 years in a cohort exposed to, infected with or recovered from COVID-19 (not recorded which). CDR3s include the opening cysteine and the closing phenylalanine or tryptophan. D genes are given only for firm matches. Not all rows give a size; the values are once, few, many and, for expanded clones, a class.

CDR3 DNA	CDR3 protein	D gene	clone size	V gene	J gene	CDR3 length
TGTGCCAGCAGCTTAGGCGGGGGAAGGAGGGAGCAGTACTTC	CASSLGGGRREQYF	TRBD2	once	TRBV7-9	TRBJ2-7	14
TGCGCCAGCAGCTTGACTCTAGCGGGAGTGGCTGAGCAGTTCTTC	CASSLTLAGVAEQFF	TRBD2	.	TRBV5-1	TRBJ2-1	15
TGCGCCAGCAGCAAAACAGGGTTTCAGCCCCAGCATTTT	CASSKTGFQPQHF	.	few	TRBV5-1	TRBJ1-5	13
TGTGCCAGACAGGGGGCCGTCTATAATTCACCCCTCCACTTT	CARQGAVYNSPLHF	TRBD1	.	TRBV2	TRBJ1-6	14
TGTGCCAGTAGTATTTTGGCGGGACGTTACGAGCAGTACTTC	CASSILAGRYEQYF	.	.	TRBV19	TRBJ2-7	14
TGTGCCTGGAGTATTTCGGCAGGGGGCTTTGCTTTCTTT	CAWSISAGGFAFF	TRBD1	.	TRBV30	TRBJ1-1	13
TGCAGTGCTAGTGGCTCCTACTACGAGCAGTACTTC	CSASGSYYEQYF	.	.	TRBV20-1	TRBJ2-7	12
TGTGCCAGCAGTTTACCCGGGACAGGGAATTACTCACCCCTCCACTTT	CASSLPGTGNYSPLHF	TRBD1	.	TRBV27	TRBJ1-6	16
TGCAGCACGGACAGGGTTCGAGGCTACACCTTC	CSTDRVRGYTF	TRBD1	.	TRBV29-1	TRBJ1-2	11
TGTGCCAGCAGCTTAGGTAGCGGGAGGGTCAATGAGCAGTTCTTC	CASSLGSGRVNEQFF	TRBD2	.	TRBV7-6	TRBJ2-1	15
TGTGCCATCAGTGAAGCAGGGAACACTGAAGCTTTCTTT	CAISEAGNTEAFF	.	.	TRBV10-3	TRBJ1-1	13
TGTGCCAGCACCACTCAGGGCTATGGGGAGACCCAGTACTTC	CASTTQGYGETQYF	.	.	TRBV6-5	TRBJ2-5	14
TGTGCCAGCAGTTTATACCCAGGTGAAAAACTGTTTTTT	CASSLYPGEKLFF	.	.	TRBV12-3/TRBV12-4	TRBJ1-4	13
TGCGCCAGCAGCTTGGGACAGGAGTCCTCTGGCTACACCTTC	CASSLGQESSGYTF	.	few	TRBV5-1	TRBJ1-2	14
TGTGCCAGCAGCCAAGGGACAGGTAAAGAGACCCAGTACTTC	CASSQGTGKETQYF	TRBD1	.	TRBV3-1/TRBV3-2	TRBJ2-5	14
TGTGCCACCAGCAGATCCCTGACAGGGGGAGGCTACGAGCAGTACTTC	CATSRSLTGGGYEQYF	TRBD1	.	TRBV15	TRBJ2-7	16
TGTGCCAGCAGCGTAGGAACTAGCGGGACCAATGAGCAGTTCTTC	CASSVGTSGTNEQFF	TRBD2	once	TRBV9	TRBJ2-1	15